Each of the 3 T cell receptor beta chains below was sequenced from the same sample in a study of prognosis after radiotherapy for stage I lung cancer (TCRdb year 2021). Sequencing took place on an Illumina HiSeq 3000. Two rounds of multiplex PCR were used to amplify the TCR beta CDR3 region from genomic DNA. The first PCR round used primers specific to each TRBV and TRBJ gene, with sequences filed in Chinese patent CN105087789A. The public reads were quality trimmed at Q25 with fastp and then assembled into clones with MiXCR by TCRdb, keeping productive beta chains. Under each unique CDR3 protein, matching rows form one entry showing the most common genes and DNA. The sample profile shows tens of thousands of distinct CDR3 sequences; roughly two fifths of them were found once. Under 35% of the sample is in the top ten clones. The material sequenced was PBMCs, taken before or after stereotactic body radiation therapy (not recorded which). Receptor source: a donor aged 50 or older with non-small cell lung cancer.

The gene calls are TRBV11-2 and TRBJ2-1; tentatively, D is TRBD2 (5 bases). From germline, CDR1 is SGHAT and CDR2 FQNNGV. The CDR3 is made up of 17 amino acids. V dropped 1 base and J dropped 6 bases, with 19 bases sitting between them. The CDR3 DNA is TGTGCCAGCAGCTTAGGAGGGTACCCCTCCGGTCTCAATGAGCAGTTCTTC. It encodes CASSLGGYPSGLNEQFF. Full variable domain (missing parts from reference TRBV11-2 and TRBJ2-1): EAGVAQSPRYKIIEKRQSVAFWCNPISGHATLYWYQQILGQGPKLLIQFQNNGVVDDSQLPKDRFSAERLKGVDSTLKIQPAKLEDSAVYLCASSLGGYPSGLNEQFFGPGTRLTVL.

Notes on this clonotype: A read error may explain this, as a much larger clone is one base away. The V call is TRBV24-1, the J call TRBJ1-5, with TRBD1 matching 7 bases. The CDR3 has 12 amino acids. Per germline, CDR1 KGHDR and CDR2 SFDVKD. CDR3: CVTSAPDRTQHF. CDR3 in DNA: TGTGTCACCAGTGCCCCGGACAGGACTCAGCATTTT.

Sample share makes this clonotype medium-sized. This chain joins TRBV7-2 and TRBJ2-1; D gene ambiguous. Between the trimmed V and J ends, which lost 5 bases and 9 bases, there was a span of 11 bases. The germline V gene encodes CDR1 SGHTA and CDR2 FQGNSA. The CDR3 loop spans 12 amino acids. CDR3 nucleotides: TGTGCCAGCAGCCCAGGTTGGGGTGAGCAGTTCTTC. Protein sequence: CASSPGWGEQFF.